This TCR beta chain was sequenced during a study of preoperative IRX-2 immunotherapy in early breast cancer. The treatment is: preoperative locoregional IRX-2 cytokine immunotherapy. Preoperative locoregional IRX-2 cytokine immunotherapy was tested in the phase Ib source study. CDR1 SGHRS and CDR2 YFSETQ come from the germline V gene. The length of the CDR3 is 17 residues. V was clipped by 3 bases and J by 5 bases; unmatched bases: 16. Some clones are missing from TCRdb's copy, which holds only in-frame ones; the method was immunoSEQ multiplex PCR. The repertoire consists of around 30,000 clones, with around 86% occurring once and the leading ten covering approximately 2.7%.

The material sequenced was lymph node tissue, taken from a patient treated with IRX-2 immunotherapy. The chain uses TRBV5-1 and TRBJ1-1; 7 nucleotides agree with TRBD1. The TCR sequence derives from a human donor with breast cancer. This CDR3 reads CASSSNSRTGGLTEAFF. The CDR3 DNA reads as TGCGCCAGCAGCTCGAATAGCCGGACAGGAGGTTTGACTGAAGCTTTCTTT. Drawing the rest from reference TRBV5-1 and TRBJ1-1, the complete variable domain is KAGVTQTPRYLIKTRGQQVTLSCSPISGHRSVSWYQQTPGQGLQFLFEYFSETQRNKGNFPGRFSGRQFSNSRSEMNVSTLELGDSALYLCASSSNSRTGGLTEAFFGQGTRLTVV.